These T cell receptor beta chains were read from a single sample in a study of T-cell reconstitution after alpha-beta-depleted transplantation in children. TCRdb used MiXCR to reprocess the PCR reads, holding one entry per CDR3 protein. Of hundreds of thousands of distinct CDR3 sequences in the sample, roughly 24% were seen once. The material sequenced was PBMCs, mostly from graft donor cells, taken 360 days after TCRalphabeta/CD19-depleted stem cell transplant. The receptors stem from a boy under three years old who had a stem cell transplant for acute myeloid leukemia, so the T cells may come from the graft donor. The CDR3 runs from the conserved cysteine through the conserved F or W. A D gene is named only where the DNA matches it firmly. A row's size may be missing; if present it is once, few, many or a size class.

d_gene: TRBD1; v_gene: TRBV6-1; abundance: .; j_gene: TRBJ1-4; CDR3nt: TGTGCCAGCAGTATCCAGACAGGGGGCGAAAAACTGTTTTTT; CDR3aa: CASSIQTGGEKLFF
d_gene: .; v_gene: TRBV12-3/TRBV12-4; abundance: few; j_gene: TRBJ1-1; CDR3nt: TGTGCCAGCAGTTTAAATTGGGAGGACGCTGAAGCTTTCTTT; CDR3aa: CASSLNWEDAEAFF
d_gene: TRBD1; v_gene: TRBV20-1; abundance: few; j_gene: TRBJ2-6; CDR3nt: TGCAGTGCTTACCGGGACAGGGTAACTGGGGCCAACGTCCTGACTTTC; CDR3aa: CSAYRDRVTGANVLTF
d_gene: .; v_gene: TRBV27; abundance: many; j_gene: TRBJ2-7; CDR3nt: TGTGCCAGCAGTTGGACAGGGAGGGGATACGAGCAGTACTTC; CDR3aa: CASSWTGRGYEQYF
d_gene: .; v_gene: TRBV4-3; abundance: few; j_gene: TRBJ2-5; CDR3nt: TGCGCCAGCAGCCAAGATCGGCAGCCTCAAGAGACCCAGTACTTC; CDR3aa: CASSQDRQPQETQYF
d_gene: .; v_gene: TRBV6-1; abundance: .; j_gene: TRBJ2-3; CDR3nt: TGTGCCACCCAGTGGGCAGTTAGCACAGATACGCAGTATTTT; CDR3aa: CATQWAVSTDTQYF
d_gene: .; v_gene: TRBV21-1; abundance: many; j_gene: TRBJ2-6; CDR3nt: TGTGCCAGCAGCAAAGCGTCTCGGGGAGGGAACCCCTCTGGGGCCAACGTCCTGACTTTC; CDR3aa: CASSKASRGGNPSGANVLTF
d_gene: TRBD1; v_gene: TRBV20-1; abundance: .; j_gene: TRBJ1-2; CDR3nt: TGCAGTGCTAGTACAGGGGAGGCAGCTAACTATGGCTACACCTTC; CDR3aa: CSASTGEAANYGYTF
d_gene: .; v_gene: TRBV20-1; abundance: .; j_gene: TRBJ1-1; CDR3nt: TGCAGTGCTCCGCTTTTTGAAGCTTTCTTT; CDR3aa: CSAPLFEAFF
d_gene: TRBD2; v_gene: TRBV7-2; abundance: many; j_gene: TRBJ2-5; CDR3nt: TGTGCCAGCAGCTTAGGGCCAGCGGGGGGGCCGCAAGAGACCCAGTACTTC; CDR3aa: CASSLGPAGGPQETQYF
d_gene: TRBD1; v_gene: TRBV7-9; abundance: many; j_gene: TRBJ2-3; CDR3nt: TGTGCCAGGGAGGGACAGGGGCCAGATACGCAGTATTTT; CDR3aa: CAREGQGPDTQYF
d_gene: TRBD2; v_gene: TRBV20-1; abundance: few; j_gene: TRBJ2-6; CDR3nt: TGCAGTGCTAAGGTCCCGGGGGGTAGGTCTGGGGCCAACGTCCTGACTTTC; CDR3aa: CSAKVPGGRSGANVLTF
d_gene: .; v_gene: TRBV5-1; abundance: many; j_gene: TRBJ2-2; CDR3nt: TGCGCCAGCAGCTTGGGACACGCGGTGGAGACCGGGGAGCTGTTTTTT; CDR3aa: CASSLGHAVETGELFF
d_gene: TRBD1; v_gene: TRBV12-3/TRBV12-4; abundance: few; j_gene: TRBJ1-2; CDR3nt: TGTGCCAGCAGTTTAGGGACAGGGGTCCTCCCCTATGGCTACACCTTC; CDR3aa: CASSLGTGVLPYGYTF
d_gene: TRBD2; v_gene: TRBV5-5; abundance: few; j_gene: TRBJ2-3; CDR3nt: TGTGCCAGCAGCTTAGGGACTAGCGGGGGCGGGGATACGCAGTATTTT; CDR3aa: CASSLGTSGGGDTQYF
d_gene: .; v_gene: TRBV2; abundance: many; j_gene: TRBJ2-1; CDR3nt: TGTGCCAGCAGTGAAGAAGCTGATGTTGAGCAGTTCTTC; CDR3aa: CASSEEADVEQFF
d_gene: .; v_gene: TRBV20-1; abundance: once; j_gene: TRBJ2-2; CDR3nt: TGCAGTGCTAGCGGACAGATGAACACCGGGGAGCTGTTTTTT; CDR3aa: CSASGQMNTGELFF
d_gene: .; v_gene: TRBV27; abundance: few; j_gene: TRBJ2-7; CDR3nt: TGTGCCAGCAGTTCAAATCAACCCTACGAGCAGTACTTC; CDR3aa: CASSSNQPYEQYF
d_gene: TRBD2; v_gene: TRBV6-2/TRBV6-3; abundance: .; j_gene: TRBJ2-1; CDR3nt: TGTGCCAGCAGTCCGAAGGTCTTAGCGGGGAGAGACAATGAGCAGTTCTTC; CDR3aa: CASSPKVLAGRDNEQFF
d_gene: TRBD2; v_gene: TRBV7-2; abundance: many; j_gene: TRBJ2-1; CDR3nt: TGTGCCAGCAGCGGACTAGCGGGGGCCGCTAATGAGCAGTTCTTC; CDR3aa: CASSGLAGAANEQFF
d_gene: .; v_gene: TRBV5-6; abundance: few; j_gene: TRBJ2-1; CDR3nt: TGTGCCAGCAGCTTGGGGTATCGGGATGAGCAGTTCTTC; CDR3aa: CASSLGYRDEQFF
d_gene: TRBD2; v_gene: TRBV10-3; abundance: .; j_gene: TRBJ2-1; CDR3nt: TGTGCCATCAGTGAGCTCTCGACTAGCGAGGGGAATGAGCAGTTCTTC; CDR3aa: CAISELSTSEGNEQFF
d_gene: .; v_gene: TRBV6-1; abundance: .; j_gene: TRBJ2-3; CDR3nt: TGTGCCAGCACCTACCGACAGGGACTAAGGGGAAATACGCAGTATTTT; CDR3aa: CASTYRQGLRGNTQYF
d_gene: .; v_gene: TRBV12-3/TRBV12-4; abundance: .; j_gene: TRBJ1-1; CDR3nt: TGTGCCAGCAGTCCCTCGATGGTAGCCCAAGCTTTCTTT; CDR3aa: CASSPSMVAQAFF
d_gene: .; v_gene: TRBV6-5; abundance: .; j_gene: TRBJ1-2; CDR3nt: TGTGCCAGCAGTTACAGGGTGACAGACTATGGCTACACCTTC; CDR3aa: CASSYRVTDYGYTF
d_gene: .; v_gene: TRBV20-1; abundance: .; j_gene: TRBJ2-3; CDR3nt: TGCAGTGCTAGCAAGGGAGGATCTGATACGCAGTATTTT; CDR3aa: CSASKGGSDTQYF
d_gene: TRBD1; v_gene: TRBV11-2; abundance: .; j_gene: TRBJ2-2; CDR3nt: TGTGCCAGCAGCTCAGCTCGGACAGGACGAAACACCGGGGAGCTGTTTTTT; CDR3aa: CASSSARTGRNTGELFF
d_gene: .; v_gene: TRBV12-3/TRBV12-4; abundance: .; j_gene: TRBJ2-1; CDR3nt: TGTGCCAGCAGCCCGGGGTTCTTTCGGGAGCAGTTCTTC; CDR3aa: CASSPGFFREQFF
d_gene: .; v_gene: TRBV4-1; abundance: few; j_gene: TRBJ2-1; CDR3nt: TGCGCCAGCAGCCAGCAGGGTAGTAGGTCCTACAATGAGCAGTTCTTC; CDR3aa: CASSQQGSRSYNEQFF
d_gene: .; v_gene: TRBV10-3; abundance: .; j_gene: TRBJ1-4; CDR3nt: TGTGCCATCAGTGAGGGGGGGGATGAAAAACTGTTTTTT; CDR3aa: CAISEGGDEKLFF
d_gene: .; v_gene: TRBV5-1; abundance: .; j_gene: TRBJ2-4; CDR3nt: TGCGCCAGCAGCTTGGCCCCGGGAGCCACAAACATTCAGTACTTC; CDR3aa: CASSLAPGATNIQYF
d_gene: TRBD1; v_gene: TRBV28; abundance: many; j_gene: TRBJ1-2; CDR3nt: TGTGCCAGCGGGGTGGCAGGGGGCGAACCTTATGGCTACACCTTC; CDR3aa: CASGVAGGEPYGYTF
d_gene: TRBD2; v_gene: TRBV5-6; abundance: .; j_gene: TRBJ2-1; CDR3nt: TGTGCCAGCAGCCCTCTCAACTTAGCGGGGGGGCCCTACAATGAGCAGTTCTTC; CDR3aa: CASSPLNLAGGPYNEQFF
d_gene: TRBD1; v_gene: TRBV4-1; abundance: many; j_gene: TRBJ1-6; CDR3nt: TGCGCCAGCAGCAGATACGGACAGGGGAAGAATTCACCCCTCCACTTT; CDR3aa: CASSRYGQGKNSPLHF
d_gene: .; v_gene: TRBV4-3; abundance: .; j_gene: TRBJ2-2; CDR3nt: TGCGCCAGCAGCCACTATAACTATGACGGGGAGCTGTTTTTT; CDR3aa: CASSHYNYDGELFF
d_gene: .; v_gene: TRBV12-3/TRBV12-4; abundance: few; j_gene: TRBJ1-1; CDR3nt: TGTGCCAGCAGTTTAAGCCAAAAGAACACTGAAGCTTTCTTT; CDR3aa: CASSLSQKNTEAFF
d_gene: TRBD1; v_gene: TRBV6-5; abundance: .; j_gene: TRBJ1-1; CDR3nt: TGTGCCAGCAGTTCCAGGACAGGGGGAACACTGGAAGCTTTCTTT; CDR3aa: CASSSRTGGTLEAFF
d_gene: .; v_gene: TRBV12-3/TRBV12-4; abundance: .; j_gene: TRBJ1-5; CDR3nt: TGTGCCAGCAGAGAGGGGGATCAGCCCCAGCATTTT; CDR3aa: CASREGDQPQHF
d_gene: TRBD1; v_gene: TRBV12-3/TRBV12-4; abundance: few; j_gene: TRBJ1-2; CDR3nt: TGTGCCAGCAGCCCGGACAGGGTCGGAGGCTACACCTTC; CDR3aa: CASSPDRVGGYTF
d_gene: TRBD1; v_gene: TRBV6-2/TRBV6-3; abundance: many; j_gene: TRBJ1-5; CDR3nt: TGTGCCAGCAGAGCTGGACAGGGCCTCAATCAGCCCCAGCATTTT; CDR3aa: CASRAGQGLNQPQHF
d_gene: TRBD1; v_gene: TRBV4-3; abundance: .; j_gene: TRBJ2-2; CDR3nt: TGCGCCAGCAGCCACCATCGGGACAGGCTCGACACCGGGGAGCTGTTTTTT; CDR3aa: CASSHHRDRLDTGELFF
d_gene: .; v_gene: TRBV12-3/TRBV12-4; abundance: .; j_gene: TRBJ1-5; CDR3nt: TGTGCCAGCAGTTTAACAAAGAACAATCAGCCCCAGCATTTT; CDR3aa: CASSLTKNNQPQHF
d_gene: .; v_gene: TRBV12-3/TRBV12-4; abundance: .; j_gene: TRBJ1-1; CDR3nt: TGTGCCAGCAGTTTCAGGGAGGGGGGGGAAGCTTTCTTT; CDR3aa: CASSFREGGEAFF
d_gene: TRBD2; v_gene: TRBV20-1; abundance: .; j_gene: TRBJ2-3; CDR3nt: TGCAGTGCTAGGGGGACTAGCGGGGGCCCAGATACGCAGTATTTT; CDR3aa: CSARGTSGGPDTQYF
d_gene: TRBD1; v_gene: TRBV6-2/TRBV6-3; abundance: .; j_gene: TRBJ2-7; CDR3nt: TGTGCCAGCAGTTACCCTCGGGACAGGGGCGCATACGAGCAGTACTTC; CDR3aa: CASSYPRDRGAYEQYF
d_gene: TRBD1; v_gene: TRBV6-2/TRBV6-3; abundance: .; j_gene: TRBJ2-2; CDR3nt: TGTGCCAGCAGTGACAGGGCCGCGAACACCGGGGAGCTGTTTTTT; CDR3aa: CASSDRAANTGELFF
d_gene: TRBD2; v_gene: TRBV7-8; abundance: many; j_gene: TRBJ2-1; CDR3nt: TGTGCCAGCAGCACGAACGGAGCGGGGGGACCTTCCAATGAGCAGTTCTTC; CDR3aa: CASSTNGAGGPSNEQFF